The 20 T cell receptor beta chains reported below all come from one sample, sequenced in a study of T and B cells in COVID-19 patients. TRB rearrangements were amplified by multiplex PCR with BIOMED2 TRB-A/B primers. TCRdb redid the calling of the multiplex PCR reads with MiXCR, one entry per CDR3 protein. The sample has thousands of distinct CDR3 sequences, under 30% seen once; the top ten hold 5.5% to 7%. Blood genomic DNA input for TRB amplification was about 250-550 ng. The sequenced sample was blood. The receptors shown here come from a human donor who had recovered from COVID-19.

This clonotype qualifies as medium-sized. J is TRBJ2-3 and V is TRBV18; 10 nucleotides match TRBD2. Germline lookup yields CDR1 KGHSH and CDR2 LQKENI. The ends lost 0 bases at V and 6 bases at J; junction bases unmatched: 9. The CDR3 consists of 17 residues. The CDR3 spells CASSPPPAGGLVDTQYF. The CDR3, as DNA: TGTGCCAGCTCACCACCCCCAGCGGGAGGGCTAGTTGATACGCAGTATTTT.

This clonotype ranks as medium-sized. This sequence joins TRBV12-3 or TRBV12-4 and TRBJ2-5, with D perhaps matching TRBD2 (7 bases). The CDR3 contains 15 residues. The V gene lost 3 bases and the J gene lost 2 bases, with 13 bases spanning the gap. CDR3 protein: CASSFGGARQETQYF. CDR3 bases: TGTGCCAGCAGTTTTGGGGGGGCGCGGCAAGAGACCCAGTACTTC.

Only a few counts were recorded for this clonotype. The V gene is TRBV29-1, the J gene TRBJ2-1, with 9 bases lining up with TRBD1. The CDR3 is 14 residues long. The trim removed 7 bases at V and 9 bases at J, leaving 13 bases unmatched. Germline assignment: CDR1 SQVTM and CDR2 ANQGSEA. The CDR3 bases are TGCAGCGGGAAGGGACAGGGCGTAGGAGGTGAGCAGTTCTTC. Encoded protein: CSGKGQGVGGEQFF.

This clonotype is labeled medium-sized. The chain has TRBV6-6 and TRBJ2-3; 7 bases are a match to TRBD2. Germline V gene sequence: CDR1 MNHNY, CDR2 SVGAGI (reference sequence). The V and J ends lost 6 bases and 4 bases, in that order; junction bases with no gene match: 7. This CDR3 contains 14 residues. The CDR3 loop reads CASRQGGEADTQYF. In DNA, the CDR3 is TGTGCCAGCAGGCAGGGAGGGGAAGCAGATACGCAGTATTTT.

This clonotype is classed as medium-sized. The chain joins TRBV6-1 to TRBJ2-7; 9 positions match TRBD1. Trimming removed 0 bases from V and 12 bases from J; junction bases left unmatched: 3. The V gene's germline CDR1 is MNHNS and CDR2 SASEGT. This CDR3 spans 12 amino acids. CDR3 region: CASSEAGTGMYF. As DNA, the CDR3 is TGTGCCAGCAGTGAAGCCGGGACAGGGATGTACTTC.

This clonotype has just a few counts. The rearrangement links TRBV7-2 to TRBJ1-4, with unresolved D. The CDR3 totals 14 residues. The germline gives CDR1 SGHTA, CDR2 FQGNSA. Trimming removed 5 bases at V and 7 bases at J, with 14 bases between. The CDR3, as DNA: TGTGCCAGCAGCCCCGACACGTTCTCTGAAAAACTGTTTTTT. It is translated as CASSPDTFSEKLFF.

By sample fraction, this clonotype is medium-sized. The chain joins TRBV19 to TRBJ2-3, with D tentatively TRBD1 or TRBD2 (7 bases each). In germline, CDR1 is LNHDA, CDR2 SQIVND (reference sequence). The ends were cut back, 9 bases at V and 5 bases at J, with 18 bases in the middle. CDR3 length: 14 amino acids. Here the CDR3 reads CASGQGGGIDTQYF. CDR3 bases: TGTGCCAGCGGGCAGGGGGGGGGTATAGATACGCAGTATTTT.

This clonotype was counted only a few times. CDR3 sequence: CASSLRGNEAFF. The DNA of the CDR3 is TGTGCCAGCAGCCTCAGGGGGAATGAAGCTTTCTTT. The rearrangement uses TRBV27 and TRBJ1-1; 7 nucleotides line up with TRBD1. Germline V gene lookup returns CDR1 MNHEY and CDR2 SMNVEV (reference sequence). The CDR3 has 12 amino acids. V trimming: 6 bases; J trimming: 7 bases; junction bases outside the gene matches: 5.

This clonotype was counted many times. V is TRBV6-4 and J is TRBJ2-3; a possible D gene is TRBD2 (5 bases). Trimming cost V 3 bases and J 2 bases, with 6 bases left between them. The CDR3 sequence is 13 residues long. Germline values: CDR1 MRHNA, CDR2 SNTAGT. This CDR3 reads CASSERVTDTQYF. As DNA, the CDR3 is TGTGCCAGCAGTGAGCGGGTCACAGATACGCAGTATTTT.

V usage is TRBV4-3 and J usage is TRBJ1-2, with D perhaps TRBD1 (5 bases). The CDR3 sequence is 14 residues long. Trimming removed 0 bases from V and 7 bases from J, with 12 bases in between. CDR1 is LGHNA, CDR2 YSLEER, per germline. The CDR3 loop is CASSQETGGGGYTF. The DNA of the CDR3 is TGCGCCAGCAGCCAAGAAACAGGAGGCGGTGGCTACACCTTC.

This clonotype has a handful of counts. The genes are TRBV24-1 and TRBJ2-1; D gene unclear. This CDR3 has 14 residues. Germline V CDR1 and CDR2: KGHDR, SFDVKD. Deletions cut 3 bases from V and 8 bases from J, with 13 bases between. The CDR3 DNA sequence: TGTGCCACCAGTGATCCATTGCGATGGCATGAGCAGTTCTTC. Its protein is CATSDPLRWHEQFF.

This clonotype was seen repeatedly, ten times or more. The rearrangement joins TRBV18 to TRBJ1-1; D is perhaps TRBD1 (5 bases). V gave up 6 bases and J gave up 2 bases, with 10 bases separating them. The CDR3 sequence is 13 residues long. Germline V gives CDR1 KGHSH, CDR2 LQKENI. CDR3 region: CASSWDLNTEAFF. The CDR3, as DNA: TGTGCCAGCTCTTGGGACCTCAACACTGAAGCTTTCTTT. The complete variable domain, with remaining parts taken from reference TRBV18 and TRBJ1-1, reads NAGVMQNPRHLVRRRGQEARLRCSPMKGHSHVYWYRQLPEEGLKFMVYLQKENIIDESGMPKERFSAEFPKEGPSILRIQQVVRGDSAAYFCASSWDLNTEAFFGQGTRLTVV.

This clonotype was recorded many times. The J gene is TRBJ2-7, the V gene TRBV10-3; tentatively, D is TRBD2 (7 bases). The germline V gene has CDR1 ENHRY and CDR2 SYGVKD. The V and J ends lost 10 bases and 2 bases respectively, with 15 bases between them. This CDR3 comprises 13 residues. CDR3 DNA sequence: TGTGCCACCGGAAGGGGGGGGACCTACGAGCAGTACTTC. As protein: CATGRGGTYEQYF.

The gene calls are TRBV4-3 and TRBJ2-5, with D possibly being TRBD1 (5 bases). Germline V gene data show CDR1 as LGHNA and CDR2 as YSLEER. The length of the CDR3 is 14 residues. V was clipped by 3 bases and J by 5 bases, with 13 bases between them. In DNA form, the CDR3 reads TGCGCCAGCAGCCAGGGGTACTGGGGCGAGACCCAGTACTTC. Amino acids: CASSQGYWGETQYF.

The chain carries TRBV4-1 and TRBJ2-7, with 11 bases matching TRBD2. Trimming took 6 bases from V and 3 from J; bases not matched to a gene: 4. The germline V gene encodes CDR1 MGHRA and CDR2 YSYEKL. This CDR3 is built from 14 residues. The DNA for the CDR3 is TGCGCCAGCAGTCCCGGGACTAGCGGCTACGAGCAGTACTTC. This translates into CASSPGTSGYEQYF.

J is TRBJ2-4 and V is TRBV6-6; D might be TRBD2 (6 bases). The CDR3 length is 15 residues. V shed 7 bases and J shed 4 bases, with 17 bases lying between them. CDR1 and CDR2 from the germline V gene are MNHNY and SVGAGI (reference sequence). The CDR3 spells CASTAPGVLKNIQYF. The CDR3 DNA reads TGTGCCAGCACCGCACCGGGAGTCCTTAAAAACATTCAGTACTTC.

A word on this clonotype: It may be a read error: a sequence one base away is much more abundant. The chain has TRBV5-6 and TRBJ2-7, with 12 bases lining up with TRBD1. Per the germline V gene, CDR1 is SGHDT and CDR2 is YYEEEE. This CDR3 spans 15 amino acids. The DNA for the CDR3 is TGTGCCAGAAGCTTCTTGGGGACAGGGGGCCGGGAGCAGTACTTC. It specifies CARSFLGTGGREQYF.

By proportion, this clonotype is medium-sized. V is TRBV6-6 and J is TRBJ1-5; TRBD1 agrees at 7 bases. J lost 3 bases, V lost 8 bases, and 7 bases had no gene match. The CDR3 is 14 residues long. Germline V gene data show CDR1 as MNHNY and CDR2 as SVGAGI (reference sequence). CDR3 sequence reads: CASRSTGDNQPQHF. In nucleotides, the CDR3 is TGTGCCAGCCGTTCCACAGGGGACAATCAGCCCCAGCATTTT.

The chain combines TRBV19 with TRBJ1-4; 8 nucleotides match TRBD1. Trimming at V came to 4 bases and at J to 6 bases, leaving 7 bases not matched to a gene. The germline CDR1 and CDR2 sequences are LNHDA and SQIVND (reference sequence). The CDR3 is 15 amino acids. This CDR3 reads CASSSGQGGHEKLFF. For the CDR3, the DNA is TGTGCCAGTAGTAGCGGACAGGGTGGGCATGAAAAACTGTTTTTT.

This clonotype qualifies as large. The chain joins TRBV29-1 to TRBJ2-7; D is unresolved. The ends were cut back, 0 bases at V and 7 bases at J, with 10 bases in the middle. The CDR3 is 12 amino acids. In germline, CDR1 is SQVTM, CDR2 ANQGSEA. CDR3 in DNA: TGCAGCGTTGAAGATGACGGGCGGGAGCAGTACTTC. Translated, it gives CSVEDDGREQYF.